This TCR beta chain was sequenced during a study of blood T cell repertoires in COVID-19. Study-wide background: PBMCs, B-cell-depleted T cells, or T cells were the source of the cDNA or gDNA that made up the material.

The length of the CDR3 is 15 residues. Germline CDR1 is ENHRY and CDR2 is SYGVKD. Trimming left V 2 bases short and J 4 bases short, with 15 bases between. TCRdb's copy holds only in-frame clones and misses some; the assay was immunoSEQ multiplex PCR. This table holds about 60,000 clones, around nine tenths found once. This clone was counted between two and nine times. The J gene is TRBJ2-7, the V gene TRBV10-3, with D unresolved. What was sequenced was peripheral blood. This clonotype was sampled from a human donor with active COVID-19. The donor label of this sample is uncertain. CDR3 in amino acids: CAISEGGTRPYEQYF. The CDR3 DNA sequence: TGTGCCATCAGTGAGGGCGGAACCCGCCCATACGAGCAGTACTTC.